These 12 T cell receptor beta chains were sequenced from one sample in a study of blood T cell repertoires in COVID-19. Libraries were prepared by immunoSEQ multiplex PCR; TCRdb keeps only in-frame clonotypes and omits some of them. The repertoire has fewer than 200,000 clones, roughly 90% of them found once; the top ten carry under 30%. Material: peripheral blood. Receptors originate from a man in his 60s with acute or convalescent COVID-19.

This chain links TRBV11-3 with TRBJ2-1; weak D call: TRBD2 (5 bases). Germline CDR1 SGHNT, CDR2 YENEEA. Trimming left V 5 bases short and J 8 bases short, with 19 bases between. The CDR3 extends over 15 amino acids. The CDR3 loop reads CASSALATQYDEQFF. CDR3 nucleotide sequence: TGTGCCAGCAGCGCCTTAGCGACCCAATACGATGAGCAGTTCTTC.

V is TRBV30 and J is TRBJ1-1; TRBD1 aligns across 7 bases. The CDR3 is 12 residues long. Germline V gene sequence: CDR1 GTSNPN, CDR2 SVGIG (reference sequence). J was trimmed by 10 bases and V by 2 bases; bases with no gene match: 7. DNA for the CDR3: TGTGCCTGGAGTTTAACAGGGGATCGAGCTTTCTTT. It specifies CAWSLTGDRAFF.

This chain links TRBV5-6 with TRBJ2-1; 7 nucleotides line up with TRBD2. The CDR3 sequence is 16 residues long. CDR1 and CDR2 (germline): SGHDT, YYEEEE. J gave up 0 bases and V 2 bases, and 5 bases lay outside the gene matches. The CDR3 bases are TGTGCCAGCAGCTTTACTAGCGCGGGCTCCTACAATGAGCAGTTCTTC. This sequence encodes CASSFTSAGSYNEQFF. The full variable domain, in which reference TRBV5-6 and TRBJ2-1 provide the parts outside the CDR3, is DAGVTQSPTHLIKTRGQQVTLRCSPKSGHDTVSWYQQALGQGPQFIFQYYEEEERQRGNFPDRFSGHQFPNYSSELNVNALLLGDSALYLCASSFTSAGSYNEQFFGPGTRLTVL.

The chain joins TRBV18 to TRBJ1-1; D is unresolved. The V and J ends lost 2 bases and 0 bases respectively, with 4 bases between them. Germline V gene data show CDR1 as KGHSH and CDR2 as LQKENI. CDR3 length: 13 residues. Here the CDR3 reads CASSPGMNTEAFF. As DNA, the CDR3 is TGTGCCAGCTCACCAGGCATGAACACTGAAGCTTTCTTT.

This chain links TRBV7-8 with TRBJ1-5; 7 nucleotides line up with TRBD1. Germline CDR1 reads SGHVS; CDR2 reads FQNEAQ. V shed 3 bases, J shed 6 bases, and the junction held 5 bases outside the gene matches. CDR3 length equals 14 residues. The CDR3 nucleotides are TGTGCCAGCAGCTTCCGGGACAGTGTTCAGCCCCAGCATTTT. Its protein is CASSFRDSVQPQHF.

This clone has only a few counts. This sequence joins TRBV9 and TRBJ1-6; D gene unclear. The V and J ends lost 0 bases and 7 bases respectively, with 8 bases between them. This CDR3 region has 14 residues. Germline V CDR1 and CDR2: SGDLS, YYNGEE. For the CDR3, the DNA is TGTGCCAGCAGCGTAGGGTCGGTAAATTCACCCCTCCACTTT. This codes for CASSVGSVNSPLHF.

The rearrangement links TRBV14 to TRBJ1-4; 10 bases fit TRBD1. The CDR3 has 15 residues. Germline lookup yields CDR1 SGHDN and CDR2 FVKESK. Trimming took 4 bases from V and 8 from J; bases not matched to a gene: 7. CDR3 protein: CASSRIGQGGEKLFF. The DNA of the CDR3 is TGTGCCAGCAGCCGGATCGGACAGGGGGGCGAAAAACTGTTTTTT.

The chain carries TRBV5-5 and TRBJ2-1; 14 bases agree with TRBD2. V lost 3 bases and J lost 9; bases outside the gene matches: 5. Germline CDR1 and CDR2: SGHKS and YYEKEE (reference sequence). This CDR3 is built from 15 residues. The chain's CDR3 is CASSSRLAGGLEQFF. The CDR3 DNA follows: TGTGCCAGCAGCTCCCGACTAGCGGGGGGGCTTGAGCAGTTCTTC.

The V and J genes are TRBV7-3 and TRBJ2-7, with TRBD2 matching 7 bases. The CDR3 loop spans 15 amino acids. The V gene's germline CDR1 is SGHTA and CDR2 FQGTGA. With V trimmed by 3 bases and J by 3 bases, 8 bases remained unmatched. CDR3 sequence reads: CASSLGPSGFYEQYF. CDR3 bases: TGTGCCAGCAGCTTGGGACCTAGCGGTTTCTACGAGCAGTACTTC.

This chain links TRBV7-8 with TRBJ2-5; 10 bases are shared with TRBD2. This CDR3 is built from 16 residues. The V gene's germline CDR1 is SGHVS and CDR2 FQNEAQ. V gave up 1 base and J gave up 2 bases; unmatched junction bases: 4. CDR3 DNA: TGTGCCAGCAGCTTAGAGCCTAGCGGGGGACAAGAGACCCAGTACTTC. This sequence encodes CASSLEPSGGQETQYF.

The chain recombines TRBV5-1 with TRBJ2-3; 7 nucleotides agree with TRBD2. CDR1 SGHRS and CDR2 YFSETQ come from the germline V gene. This CDR3 is built from 15 residues. With 3 bases clipped from V and 2 bases from J, the junction kept 6 bases outside the gene matches. This CDR3 reads CASSWSGDYTDTQYF. The CDR3 DNA reads TGCGCCAGCAGCTGGTCCGGGGACTACACAGATACGCAGTATTTT. Using reference TRBV5-1 and TRBJ2-3 for the parts outside the CDR3, the full variable domain is KAGVTQTPRYLIKTRGQQVTLSCSPISGHRSVSWYQQTPGQGLQFLFEYFSETQRNKGNFPGRFSGRQFSNSRSEMNVSTLELGDSALYLCASSWSGDYTDTQYFGPGTRLTVL.

V and J are TRBV7-2 and TRBJ2-3, with 11 bases matching TRBD2. Germline V gene sequence: CDR1 SGHTA, CDR2 FQGNSA. J gave up 1 base and V 5 bases, and 8 bases lay outside the gene matches. This CDR3 comprises 17 residues. CDR3 in amino acids: CASSLSGRAGGTDTQYF. The CDR3 DNA reads as TGTGCCAGCAGCCTTAGCGGGAGGGCCGGAGGCACAGATACGCAGTATTTT.